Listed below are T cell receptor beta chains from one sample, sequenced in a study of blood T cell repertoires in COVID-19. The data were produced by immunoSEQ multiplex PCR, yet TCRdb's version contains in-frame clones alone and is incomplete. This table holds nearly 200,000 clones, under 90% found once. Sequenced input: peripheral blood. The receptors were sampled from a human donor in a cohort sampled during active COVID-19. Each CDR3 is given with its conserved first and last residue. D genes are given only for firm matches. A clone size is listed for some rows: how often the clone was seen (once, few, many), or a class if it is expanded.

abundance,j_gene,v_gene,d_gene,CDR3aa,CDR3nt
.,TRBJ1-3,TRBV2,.,CASSRGGAGNTIYF,TGTGCCAGCTCCCGCGGGGGGGCTGGAAACACCATATATTTT
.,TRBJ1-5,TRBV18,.,CASGGGANQPQHF,TGTGCCAGCGGTGGGGGGGCCAATCAGCCCCAGCATTTT
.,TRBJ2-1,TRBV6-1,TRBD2,CASSESYGGSSYNEQFF,TGTGCCAGCAGTGAGAGTTATGGCGGGAGCTCCTACAATGAGCAGTTCTTC
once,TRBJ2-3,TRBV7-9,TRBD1,CASNPEGTGVTDTQYF,TGTGCCAGCAACCCCGAAGGGACAGGGGTTACAGATACGCAGTATTTT
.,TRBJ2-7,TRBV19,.,CASSQPGRLYEQYF,TGTGCCAGTAGCCAACCAGGGCGATTATACGAGCAGTACTTC
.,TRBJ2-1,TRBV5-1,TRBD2,CASSLGLAGVRNEQFF,TGCGCCAGCAGCTTGGGACTAGCGGGAGTTCGTAATGAGCAGTTCTTC
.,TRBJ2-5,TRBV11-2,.,CASSPSTATETQYF,TGTGCCAGCAGCCCATCGACTGCCACGGAGACCCAGTACTTC
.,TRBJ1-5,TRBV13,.,CASSLGPGQNQPQHF,TGTGCCAGCAGCTTAGGGCCAGGGCAAAATCAGCCCCAGCATTTT
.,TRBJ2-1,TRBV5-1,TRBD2,CASSLSSGSSYNEQFF,TGCGCCAGCAGCTTGTCTAGCGGGAGCTCCTACAATGAGCAGTTCTTC
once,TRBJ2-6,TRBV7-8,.,CASSLVAKSSGANVLTF,TGTGCCAGCAGCTTAGTTGCGAAAAGTTCTGGGGCCAACGTCCTGACTTTC
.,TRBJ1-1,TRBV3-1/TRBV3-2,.,CASSQDWRLNTEAFF,TGTGCCAGCAGCCAAGACTGGAGACTGAACACTGAAGCTTTCTTT
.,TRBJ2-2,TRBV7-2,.,CASSRRESGELFF,TGTGCCAGCAGCCGCCGGGAGTCCGGGGAGCTGTTTTTT
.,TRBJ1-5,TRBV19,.,CASGDRRSNQPQHF,TGTGCCAGTGGAGACAGGAGAAGCAATCAGCCCCAGCATTTT
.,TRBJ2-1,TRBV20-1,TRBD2,CSASVAGGPREQFF,TGCAGTGCTAGTGTTGCGGGGGGGCCCAGGGAGCAGTTCTTC
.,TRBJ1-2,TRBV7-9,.,CASSLNGNYGYTF,TGTGCCAGCAGCTTAAACGGGAACTATGGCTACACCTTC
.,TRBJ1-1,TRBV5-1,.,CASSQTTNTEAFF,TGCGCCAGCAGTCAGACAACGAACACTGAAGCTTTCTTT
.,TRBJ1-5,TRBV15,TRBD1,CATSRWDSLNQPQHF,TGTGCCACCAGTAGGTGGGACAGCCTCAATCAGCCCCAGCATTTT
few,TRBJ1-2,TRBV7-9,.,CASSPESRYYGYTF,TGTGCCAGCAGCCCCGAGTCCCGGTACTATGGCTACACCTTC
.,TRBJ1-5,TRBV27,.,CASSFLDQPQHF,TGTGCCAGCAGTTTCCTCGATCAGCCCCAGCATTTT
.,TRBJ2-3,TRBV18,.,CASSQGVPDTQYF,TGTGCCAGCTCACAAGGGGTCCCAGATACGCAGTATTTT
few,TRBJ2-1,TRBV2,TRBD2,CASSKAGGGNEQFF,TGTGCCAGCAGTAAAGCGGGGGGGGGCAATGAGCAGTTCTTC
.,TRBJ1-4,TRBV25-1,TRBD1,CASRPYRGRDEKLFF,TGTGCCAGCAGGCCCTACAGGGGTAGGGATGAAAAACTGTTTTTT
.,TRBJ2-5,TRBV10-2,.,CASRDWGTLQETQYF,TGCGCCAGCAGGGACTGGGGGACACTCCAAGAGACCCAGTACTTC
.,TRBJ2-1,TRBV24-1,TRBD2,CATSDPGGRGSAGEQFF,TGTGCCACCAGTGACCCCGGCGGACGCGGGAGTGCCGGTGAGCAGTTCTTC
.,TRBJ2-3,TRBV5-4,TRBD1,CASSLEGALTDTQYF,TGTGCCAGCAGCTTGGAGGGGGCTTTGACAGATACGCAGTATTTT
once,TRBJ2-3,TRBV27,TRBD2,CASRPNSGGGHLTDTQYF,TGTGCCAGCAGGCCCAATAGCGGGGGGGGCCATCTCACAGATACGCAGTATTTT
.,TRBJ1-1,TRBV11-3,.,CASSRNRANTEAFF,TGTGCCAGCAGCCGAAACAGGGCGAACACTGAAGCTTTCTTT
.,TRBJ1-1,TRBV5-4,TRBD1,CASSLGLTGQVGTEAFF,TGTGCCAGCAGCTTGGGGTTGACAGGGCAGGTCGGCACTGAAGCTTTCTTT
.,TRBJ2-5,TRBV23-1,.,CASSRPHGETQYF,TGCGCCAGCAGCCGCCCCCACGGAGAGACCCAGTACTTC
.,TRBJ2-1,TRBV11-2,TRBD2,CASSLGPAGGGEQFF,TGTGCCAGCAGCTTAGGTCCAGCGGGAGGTGGTGAGCAGTTCTTC
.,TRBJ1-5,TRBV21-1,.,CASSKGQGVRLDHQPQHF,TGTGCCAGCAGCAAGGGACAGGGGGTTCGACTCGATCATCAGCCCCAGCATTTT
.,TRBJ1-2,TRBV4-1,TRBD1,CASSQDNRGLSGYTF,TGCGCCAGCAGCCAAGATAACAGGGGGCTAAGTGGCTACACCTTC
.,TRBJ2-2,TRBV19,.,CASSISSDTGELFF,TGTGCCAGTAGTATTAGCTCTGACACCGGGGAGCTGTTTTTT
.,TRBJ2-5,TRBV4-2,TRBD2,CASSQVGIAGGQETQYF,TGTGCCAGCAGCCAAGTCGGGATAGCGGGAGGGCAAGAGACCCAGTACTTC
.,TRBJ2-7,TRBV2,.,CASLARFNSYEQYF,TGTGCCAGTCTAGCTCGGTTCAACTCCTACGAGCAGTACTTC
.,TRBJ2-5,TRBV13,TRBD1,CASSNGTGDWQETQYF,TGTGCCAGCAGCAACGGGACAGGGGATTGGCAAGAGACCCAGTACTTC
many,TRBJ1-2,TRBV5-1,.,CASSLAGTNYGYTF,TGCGCCAGCAGCTTGGCGGGTACTAACTATGGCTACACCTTC
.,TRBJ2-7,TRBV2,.,CASLLGAPGEQYF,TGTGCCAGCCTTTTGGGGGCACCGGGCGAGCAGTACTTC
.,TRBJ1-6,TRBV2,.,CASNIPNSPLHF,TGTGCCAGCAACATCCCGAATTCACCCCTCCACTTT
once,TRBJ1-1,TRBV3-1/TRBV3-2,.,CASSQEEGNTEAFF,TGTGCCAGCAGCCAAGAGGAGGGGAACACTGAAGCTTTCTTT
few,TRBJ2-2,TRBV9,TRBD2,CASSGPSGGANTGELFF,TGTGCCAGCAGCGGACCATCCGGGGGGGCGAACACCGGGGAGCTGTTTTTT
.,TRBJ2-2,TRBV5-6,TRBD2,CASSLPNVLAGSRTGELFF,TGTGCCAGCAGCTTACCCAACGTCCTAGCGGGATCCAGGACCGGGGAGCTGTTTTTT
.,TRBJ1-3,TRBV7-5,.,CARNVGQGAGNTIYF,.
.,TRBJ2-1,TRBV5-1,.,CASSLRLDVDEQFF,TGCGCCAGCAGCTTGCGTCTAGATGTGGATGAGCAGTTCTTC
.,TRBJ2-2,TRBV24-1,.,CATSEHSGELFF,TGTGCCACCAGTGAACACAGTGGGGAGCTGTTTTTT
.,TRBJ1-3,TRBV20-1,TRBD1,CSASQGGGGNTIYF,TGCAGTGCTAGTCAGGGGGGCGGTGGAAACACCATATATTTT
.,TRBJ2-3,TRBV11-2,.,CASSRQAGAQAADTQYF,TGTGCCAGCAGCCGACAGGCAGGGGCCCAAGCGGCAGATACGCAGTATTTT
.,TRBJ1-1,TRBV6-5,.,CASDEAFGLLAFF,TGTGCCAGCGACGAGGCCTTCGGGTTACTGGCTTTCTTT
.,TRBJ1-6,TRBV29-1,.,CSVRDFGINSPLHF,TGCAGCGTTCGGGACTTCGGGATTAATTCACCCCTCCACTTT
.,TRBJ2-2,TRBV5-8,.,CASSPGLTLNTGELFF,TGTGCCAGCAGCCCCGGACTGACCCTGAACACCGGGGAGCTGTTTTTT